This entry is about one TCR beta chain. The sample is drawn from a study of T-cell reconstitution after alpha-beta-depleted transplantation in children. Unique molecular identifiers were used in preparing the TCRbeta library. MiXCR, run by TCRdb on the PCR reads, gives a single entry per CDR3 protein. The sample yields approximately 390,000 distinct CDR3 sequences, approximately 11% seen once. The CDR3 is made up of 15 amino acids. The J segment lost 5 bases and the V segment lost 3 bases, leaving 6 bases of the junction unmatched. The receptor was isolated from a human donor who donated a stem cell graft to a child with acute myeloid leukemia. The sample in question was PBMCs from the stem cell graft donor, obtained from the stem cell graft. The chain employs TRBV12-3 or TRBV12-4 and TRBJ2-2; 7 bases match TRBD2. CDR3 coding DNA: TGTGCCAGCAGTTTTGAGGGAGGGTTAACCGGGGAGCTGTTTTTT. It encodes CASSFEGGLTGELFF.